A selection of T cell receptor beta chains follows, all from one sample in a study of blood T cell repertoires in COVID-19. TCRdb's copy holds only in-frame clones and misses some; the assay was immunoSEQ multiplex PCR. Of 40,000 to 60,000 clones listed, 70% to 85% are singletons. What was sequenced was peripheral blood. The receptor set was obtained from a human donor in a cohort sampled during active COVID-19. CDR3s include the opening cysteine and the closing phenylalanine or tryptophan. A D gene is named only where the DNA matches it firmly. The size field is filled for only some rows; it gives once, few, many or a size class.

J gene,CDR3 length,clone size,D gene,V gene,CDR3 DNA,CDR3 protein
TRBJ2-7,14,once,NA,TRBV6-5,TGTGCCAGCAGCCTCCTCAGGGGTGCCTACGAGCAGTACTTC,CASSLLRGAYEQYF
TRBJ2-7,12,few,TRBD2,TRBV19,TGTGCCAGTACTAGCGGATCCTACGAGCAGTACTTC,CASTSGSYEQYF
TRBJ1-5,15,NA,NA,TRBV4-1,TGCGCCAGCAGCCAAGTTTCAGGGGCCGGTCAGCCCCAGCATTTT,CASSQVSGAGQPQHF
TRBJ2-5,18,once,TRBD2,TRBV6-2/TRBV6-3,TGTGCCAGCAGTTACAGGGGCGGGAGGGCCGGTGGTGGAGAGACCCAGTACTTC,CASSYRGGRAGGGETQYF
TRBJ1-2,15,NA,NA,TRBV7-9,TGTGCCAGCAGCTTTGGGAGCCTACTTACCTATGGCTACACCTTC,CASSFGSLLTYGYTF
TRBJ2-3,15,NA,TRBD1,TRBV5-8,TGTGCCAGCACTACCCCAGGGGGCGGAACAGATACGCAGTATTTT,CASTTPGGGTDTQYF
TRBJ1-6,15,NA,NA,TRBV30,TGTGCCTGGACACGAACGGCCTCGGGTAATTCACCCCTCCACTTT,CAWTRTASGNSPLHF
TRBJ2-7,18,NA,TRBD2,TRBV28,TGTGCCAGCATGAGCCCGGGACTAGCGGGAGGAGGCGCCTACGAGCAGTACTTC,CASMSPGLAGGGAYEQYF
TRBJ2-6,19,NA,TRBD1,TRBV5-1,TGCGCCAGCAGCTTGGGGGGGACAGGGAAAATCTCTGGGGCCAACGTCCTGACTTTC,CASSLGGTGKISGANVLTF
TRBJ1-3,16,few,TRBD1,TRBV7-2,TGTGCCAGCAGCTTAGCCCTAGACAGGGCAGGAAACACCATATATTTT,CASSLALDRAGNTIYF